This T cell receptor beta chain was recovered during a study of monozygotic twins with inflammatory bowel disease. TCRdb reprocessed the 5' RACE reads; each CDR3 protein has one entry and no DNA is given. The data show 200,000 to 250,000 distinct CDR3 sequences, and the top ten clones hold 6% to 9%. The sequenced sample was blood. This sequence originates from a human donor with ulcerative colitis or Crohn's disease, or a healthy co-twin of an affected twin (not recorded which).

CDR3 in amino acids: CASSYSQANTEAFF. The rearrangement joins TRBV6-6 to TRBJ1-1; the D gene TCRdb calls, TRBD1, cannot be checked with no DNA. The CDR3 has 14 residues. Germline CDR1 and CDR2: MNHNY and SVGAGI (reference sequence).